One sample yielded the 28 T cell receptor beta chains listed below, sequenced in a study of beta chain features in type 1 diabetes. Expressed TCRB transcripts got sequenced, as all isolated RNA was reverse transcribed. Measured with immunoSEQ multiplex PCR; TCRdb has only the in-frame clones, and not every one. This table holds 300,000 to 400,000 clones, about 12% found once. Sample: naive CD4+ T cells from blood. These receptor sequences come from a man in his late teens or twenties in good health.

This clone has a handful of counts. The chain is built from TRBV15 and TRBJ1-2; perhaps TRBD1 as D (5 bases). The CDR3 has 13 residues. Trimming cost V 0 bases and J 8 bases, with 10 bases left between them. Germline V gives CDR1 LNHNV, CDR2 YYDKDF (reference sequence). The CDR3 bases are TGTGCCACCAGCAGAGATCCCAGGGCGGGCTACACCTTC. It encodes CATSRDPRAGYTF.

This chain connects TRBV7-2 to TRBJ1-2, with TRBD1 matching over 8 bases. Germline V gives CDR1 SGHTA, CDR2 FQGNSA. The CDR3 extends over 14 amino acids. Unmatched junction bases numbered 4, after V lost 5 bases and J lost 2 bases. This chain's CDR3 is CASSEYRGNYGYTF. The CDR3 nucleotides read TGTGCCAGCAGCGAATACAGGGGGAACTATGGCTACACCTTC.

V gene TRBV19 combines with J gene TRBJ2-7, with 7 positions matching TRBD1. Trimming at V came to 11 bases and at J to 3 bases, leaving 13 bases not matched to a gene. Germline V lookup: CDR1 LNHDA, CDR2 SQIVND (reference sequence). The CDR3 covers 14 residues. The CDR3 sequence: CASKFRGGGYEQYF. In DNA form, the CDR3 reads TGTGCCTCCAAATTTCGAGGGGGCGGCTACGAGCAGTACTTC. The full variable domain, in which reference TRBV19 and TRBJ2-7 provide the parts outside the CDR3, is DGGITQSPKYLFRKEGQNVTLSCEQNLNHDAMYWYRQDPGQGLRLIYYSQIVNDFQKGDIAEGYSVSREKKESFPLTVTSAQKNPTAFYLCASKFRGGGYEQYFGPGTRLTVT.

This clone turned up a few times. The genes are TRBV4-2 and TRBJ1-2, with D perhaps matching TRBD1 (6 bases). V was shortened by 0 bases and J by 4 bases, with 12 bases between the two germline ends. This CDR3 has 15 amino acids. Germline assignment: CDR1 LGHNA and CDR2 YNFKEQ. CDR3 sequence reads: CASSQDRTAGYGYTF. The CDR3 DNA follows: TGTGCCAGCAGCCAAGATAGGACAGCCGGCTATGGCTACACCTTC.

The chain is built from TRBV9 and TRBJ2-7, with 10 bases aligning to TRBD2. From germline, CDR1 is SGDLS and CDR2 YYNGEE. After removal of 1 base from V and 5 bases from J, the junction contained 6 bases not matched to a gene. The CDR3 totals 15 residues. In DNA, the CDR3 is TGTGCCAGCAGCGTAATCGTAGCGGGAGGCCACGAGCAGTACTTC. Translated: CASSVIVAGGHEQYF.

This chain connects TRBV19 to TRBJ2-7; D is perhaps TRBD2 (5 bases). The CDR3 runs to 14 residues. V gave up 2 bases and J gave up 2 bases, with 10 bases separating them. The germline V gene has CDR1 LNHDA and CDR2 SQIVND (reference sequence). CDR3 DNA sequence: TGTGCCAGTAGTATACCCGGGATCACCTACGAGCAGTACTTC. It translates to CASSIPGITYEQYF. The full variable domain, its missing parts supplied by reference TRBV19 and TRBJ2-7, is DGGITQSPKYLFRKEGQNVTLSCEQNLNHDAMYWYRQDPGQGLRLIYYSQIVNDFQKGDIAEGYSVSREKKESFPLTVTSAQKNPTAFYLCASSIPGITYEQYFGPGTRLTVT.

This sequence joins TRBV18 and TRBJ2-3; 7 bases are a match to TRBD1. The CDR3 totals 15 residues. Germline CDR1 is KGHSH and CDR2 is LQKENI. V trimming: 0 bases; J trimming: 5 bases; junction bases outside the gene matches: 5. This CDR3 is CASSPPGQPGDTQYF. DNA for the CDR3: TGTGCCAGCTCACCACCGGGACAGCCTGGAGATACGCAGTATTTT.

This clone was detected only a few times. This rearrangement joins TRBV19 to TRBJ1-2; D is possibly TRBD1 (6 bases). The CDR3 covers 14 residues. Germline CDR1 is LNHDA and CDR2 is SQIVND (reference sequence). V lost 0 bases to trimming and J lost 6 bases, with 11 bases between them. CDR3 protein: CASSIEGRGDGYTF. CDR3 nucleotides: TGTGCCAGTAGTATAGAAGGCAGGGGCGATGGCTACACCTTC.

The chain combines TRBV28 with TRBJ2-7, with D perhaps TRBD1 (5 bases). Germline V gene lookup returns CDR1 MDHEN and CDR2 SYDVKM. Trimming removed 2 bases at V and 1 base at J, with 12 bases between. The length of the CDR3 is 15 residues. The CDR3 loop reads CASSLGSAGSYEQYF. The DNA for the CDR3 is TGTGCCAGCAGTTTAGGCTCGGCAGGGTCCTACGAGCAGTACTTC.

This chain links TRBV29-1 with TRBJ2-3; 13 bases fit TRBD2. Germline assignment: CDR1 SQVTM and CDR2 ANQGSEA. Losses at the gene ends were 8 bases for V and 8 bases for J; bases not matched to a gene: 22. This CDR3 has 18 residues. As DNA, the CDR3 is TGCAGCACCCAAGACGCAAGTTTGGGACTAGCGGGATTTGGTACGCAGTATTTT. It codes for CSTQDASLGLAGFGTQYF.

This clone appeared a few times. V and J are TRBV6-6 and TRBJ2-1; 8 nucleotides match TRBD2. The germline gives CDR1 MNHNY, CDR2 SVGAGI (reference sequence). V was clipped by 7 bases and J by 6 bases; unmatched bases: 5. CDR3 size: 13 residues. The CDR3 nucleotides read TGTGCCAGCAACGGGGGGGCCCTCAATGAGCAGTTCTTC. This gives the protein CASNGGALNEQFF.

The V and J genes are TRBV11-2 and TRBJ2-1; 13 nucleotides match TRBD2. The CDR3 runs 15 residues. With 4 bases clipped from V and 7 bases from J, the junction kept 4 bases outside the gene matches. In germline, CDR1 is SGHAT, CDR2 FQNNGV. The DNA of the CDR3 is TGTGCCAGCAGCTCGGGGACTAGCGGGGCTAATGAGCAGTTCTTC. Translating it yields CASSSGTSGANEQFF. The full variable domain, rest sourced from reference TRBV11-2 and TRBJ2-1, is EAGVAQSPRYKIIEKRQSVAFWCNPISGHATLYWYQQILGQGPKLLIQFQNNGVVDDSQLPKDRFSAERLKGVDSTLKIQPAKLEDSAVYLCASSSGTSGANEQFFGPGTRLTVL.

Only a few counts were recorded for this clone. The chain recombines TRBV5-1 with TRBJ2-1, with 9 nucleotides matching TRBD1. CDR1 SGHRS and CDR2 YFSETQ come from the germline V gene. With 3 bases clipped from V and 5 bases from J, the junction kept 6 bases outside the gene matches. The CDR3 loop spans 15 amino acids. The CDR3: CASSYGTGKDNEQFF. Here the CDR3 DNA reads TGCGCCAGCAGCTACGGGACAGGGAAGGACAATGAGCAGTTCTTC.

The chain is built from TRBV13 and TRBJ2-7, with D possibly TRBD1 on 6 matching bases. Per the germline V gene, CDR1 is PRHDT and CDR2 is FYEKMQ (reference sequence). This CDR3 comprises 15 residues. V lost 4 bases to trimming and J lost 0 bases, with 13 bases between them. CDR3 amino acids: CASSYRAVSSYEQYF. The DNA for the CDR3 is TGTGCCAGCAGCTACAGGGCAGTGAGCTCCTACGAGCAGTACTTC.

The rearrangement uses TRBV25-1 and TRBJ1-4, with 10 bases aligning to TRBD1. Germline CDR1 MGHDK, CDR2 SYGVNS. Germline trimming cut 5 bases from V and 8 bases from J; bases unmatched to any gene: 5. The CDR3 contains 14 residues. The CDR3 region is CASSRGQGREKLFF. CDR3 nucleotide sequence: TGTGCCAGCAGTAGGGGACAGGGGCGGGAAAAACTGTTTTTT.

The sample holds a few counts of this clone. V and J are TRBV7-3 and TRBJ2-1; 7 nucleotides align to TRBD2. V trimming: 4 bases; J trimming: 0 bases; junction bases outside the gene matches: 9. This CDR3 is 17 amino acids long. CDR1 SGHTA and CDR2 FQGTGA come from the germline V gene. The DNA of the CDR3 is TGTGCCAGCAGCTGGGCAGCGGGGCTGAGCTCCTACAATGAGCAGTTCTTC. As protein: CASSWAAGLSSYNEQFF.

This chain links TRBV13 with TRBJ2-7; 9 bases are shared with TRBD2. CDR1 and CDR2 (germline): PRHDT, FYEKMQ (reference sequence). V shed 2 bases and J 5 bases; nucleotides not matched to a gene: 7. This CDR3 has 15 residues. CDR3 sequence (DNA): TGTGCCAGCAGCTTACGCGGGAGGGCCGTCCACGAGCAGTACTTC. Translation gives CASSLRGRAVHEQYF.

CDR3 in amino acids: CASSSTWGVRDEQFF. The CDR3 DNA reads TGTGCCAGCAGCTCCACCTGGGGGGTCCGGGATGAGCAGTTCTTC. The chain employs TRBV9 and TRBJ2-1, with D possibly being TRBD2 (6 bases). This CDR3 has 15 residues. The germline CDR1 and CDR2 sequences are SGDLS and YYNGEE. V dropped 4 bases and J dropped 8 bases, with 19 bases sitting between them.

This sequence joins TRBV5-4 and TRBJ2-3, with 12 bases matching TRBD2. Trimming at V came to 1 base and at J to 5 bases, leaving 5 bases not matched to a gene. The CDR3 is made up of 16 amino acids. CDR1 SGHNT and CDR2 YYREEE come from the germline V gene (reference sequence). For the CDR3, the DNA is TGTGCCAGCAGCTTGCGACTAGCGGGAGCCGTAGATACGCAGTATTTT. This sequence encodes CASSLRLAGAVDTQYF.

There are a few counts of this clone. CDR3 bases: TGTGCCAGCAGCCGCAAATACTCTACAGACATGAACACTGAAGCTTTCTTT. It encodes CASSRKYSTDMNTEAFF. The chain has TRBV7-2 and TRBJ1-1; no clear D gene. Germline CDR1 is SGHTA and CDR2 is FQGNSA. This CDR3 has 17 amino acids. The V and J ends lost 5 bases and 0 bases respectively, with 19 bases between them.

On this clone: Other DNA sequences in this sample translate to the same CDR3. The rearrangement links TRBV29-1 to TRBJ1-5; 7 nucleotides line up with TRBD1. Germline values: CDR1 SQVTM, CDR2 ANQGSEA. The CDR3 runs to 12 residues. Trimming at V came to 6 bases and at J to 4 bases, leaving 3 bases not matched to a gene. The DNA for the CDR3 is TGCAGCGTGAGACAGGGAAATCAGCCCCAGCATTTT. This gives the protein CSVRQGNQPQHF.

A few counts support this clone. V gene TRBV5-4 combines with J gene TRBJ2-7, with D tentatively TRBD1 (6 bases). V shed 5 bases and J shed 3 bases, with 15 bases lying between them. The germline CDR1 and CDR2 sequences are SGHNT and YYREEE (reference sequence). The CDR3 totals 14 residues. CDR3 sequence reads: CASRRDTSNYEQYF. The CDR3 nucleotides are TGTGCCAGCAGACGGGACACCTCTAACTACGAGCAGTACTTC.

The sample holds a few counts of this clone. This chain joins TRBV4-2 and TRBJ2-3; a possible D gene is TRBD2 (5 bases). CDR1 LGHNA and CDR2 YNFKEQ come from the germline V gene. Trimming removed 0 bases from V and 1 base from J, with 14 bases in between. This CDR3 spans 17 amino acids. CDR3 DNA sequence: TGTGCCAGCAGCCAAGAGGGAGACACGAGGGGCACAGATACGCAGTATTTT. As protein: CASSQEGDTRGTDTQYF.

This clone was seen only a few times. The chain combines TRBV7-2 with TRBJ1-2; D unclear. Germline lookup yields CDR1 SGHTA and CDR2 FQGNSA. The CDR3 sequence is 14 residues long. V lost 6 bases to trimming and J lost 2 bases, with 13 bases between them. CDR3 sequence reads: CASRSWENNYGYTF. CDR3 in DNA: TGTGCCAGCAGATCGTGGGAGAACAACTATGGCTACACCTTC.

Comment on this clone: The same CDR3 arises from other DNA sequences in this sample as well. The chain couples TRBV5-1 to TRBJ1-6; a possible D gene is TRBD1 (5 bases). This CDR3 comprises 13 residues. Germline CDR1 and CDR2: SGHRS and YFSETQ. The ends were cut back, 0 bases at V and 10 bases at J, with 8 bases in the middle. The CDR3 region has the DNA TGCGCCAGCAGCTTGGCAGGGCGCTCACCCCTCCACTTT. Translation: CASSLAGRSPLHF.

This clone was observed a handful of times. J is TRBJ2-1 and V is TRBV5-4; 7 nucleotides line up with TRBD2. V gave up 4 bases and J gave up 9 bases; unmatched junction bases: 13. CDR3 length: 15 amino acids. From germline, CDR1 is SGHNT and CDR2 YYREEE (reference sequence). The DNA of the CDR3 is TGTGCCAGCAGCCAAGATCAGTGGCTAGCGGTTGAGCAGTTCTTC. It yields the protein CASSQDQWLAVEQFF.

This clone was recorded a few times. The J gene is TRBJ2-7, the V gene TRBV30; D is possibly TRBD2 (6 bases). The CDR3 length is 14 residues. Germline CDR1 reads GTSNPN; CDR2 reads SVGIG (reference sequence). V was pared by 4 bases and J by 0 bases, with 13 bases between. CDR3 amino acids: CAWTPGLSSYEQYF. Here the CDR3 DNA reads TGTGCCTGGACCCCGGGACTTAGCTCCTACGAGCAGTACTTC.

This clone was recorded at least ten times. The genes are TRBV29-1 and TRBJ2-7; D is possibly TRBD1 (5 bases). The CDR3 consists of 13 residues. V gave up 4 bases and J gave up 0 bases, with 10 bases separating them. CDR1 SQVTM and CDR2 ANQGSEA come from the germline V gene. The CDR3 DNA sequence: TGCAGCGTTGTCCAGGGTCGCTCCTACGAGCAGTACTTC. Protein product: CSVVQGRSYEQYF.